The rows below give T cell receptor beta chains drawn from one sample of a study of shared clonotypes between healthy human individuals. Only in-frame clones appear in the TCRdb table, and some are missing; sequencing was by immunoSEQ multiplex PCR. Among 2.5 million or so clones listed, 90% to 95% were seen once. The sample consisted of naive CD4+ T cells sorted from blood. These receptors all stem from a man aged 18 to 30 in good health. Both conserved end residues are part of each CDR3. The order of the fields is J gene, D gene, clone size, V gene, CDR3 DNA, CDR3 protein. The D gene is left open where the match is weak. Clone size appears in some rows only: once, few, many, or a class for an expanded clone.

TRBJ2-7	TRBD1	once	TRBV2	TGTGCCAGCAGTTGGACAGGAATCTACGAGCAGTACTTC	CASSWTGIYEQYF
TRBJ2-5	TRBD1	NA	TRBV5-1	TGCGCCAGCAGCTTGTCGACAGGGAAAGAGACCCAGTACTTC	CASSLSTGKETQYF
TRBJ2-4	TRBD2	once	TRBV9	TGTGCCAGCAGCGTAGAGGGGGGTGCGGGAGGGTCCCCAGCCAAAAACATTCAGTACTTC	CASSVEGGAGGSPAKNIQYF
TRBJ2-7	TRBD1	NA	TRBV5-4	TGTGCCAGCAGCCTTGGACAGGGTGGCGAGCAGTACTTC	CASSLGQGGEQYF
TRBJ1-3	NA	few	TRBV2	TGTGCCAGCAGTGAAATCACAGCTGGAAACACCATATATTTT	CASSEITAGNTIYF
TRBJ1-5	TRBD1	NA	TRBV7-2	TGTGCCAGCAGCTTAGGTGGGACAGGGTCACAGCCCCAGCATTTT	CASSLGGTGSQPQHF
TRBJ2-2	NA	NA	TRBV7-9	TGTGCCAGCAGCTTTGGGGTATCAGCGAACACCGGGGAGCTGTTTTTT	CASSFGVSANTGELFF
TRBJ1-3	NA	NA	TRBV15	TGTGCCACCAGCTACCCTCTGGAAACACCATACCATAGGTTTCCCGGGACCATATATTTT	CATSYPLETPYHRFPGTIYF
TRBJ1-2	TRBD1	NA	TRBV30	TGTGCCTGGAGGGGGGACAGGGGAACAGCTAACTATGGCTACACCTTC	CAWRGDRGTANYGYTF
TRBJ2-1	TRBD2	NA	TRBV5-1	TGCGCCAGCAGCTTGGGGGGACTAGCGGGATGGAGCTCCTACAATGAGCAGTTCTTC	CASSLGGLAGWSSYNEQFF